This TCR beta chain was sequenced in a study of blood T cell repertoires in COVID-19. About the study: The United States, Italy and Spain provided the acute and convalescent COVID-19 samples. Sources were T cells, B-cell-depleted T cells, or PBMCs; the material itself was cDNA or gDNA.

J was trimmed by 2 bases and V by 4 bases; bases with no gene match: 3. The germline V gene has CDR1 LGHDT and CDR2 YNNKEL (reference sequence). This CDR3 spans 14 amino acids. Original processing methods: Scientists estimated how many nucleated cells there were by amplifying reference gene primers. Sequencing was performed with immunoSEQ multiplex PCR; in TCRdb, only in-frame clones are kept and a portion is missing. D and trimming come from the DNA, and the V and J calls and clone size come from that table. This sample has some 250,000 clones, with around 88% found just once. The sample taken for sequencing was peripheral blood. The sequence derives from a man older than 75 with acute or convalescent COVID-19. The chain has TRBV3-1 (or the pseudogene TRBV3-2) and TRBJ2-3; 7 bases are shared with TRBD2. The CDR3 sequence is CASSPAGTTDTQYF. The CDR3 coding sequence is TGTGCCAGCAGCCCAGCGGGGACCACAGATACGCAGTATTTT.